Below are 9 T cell receptor beta chains sequenced from a single sample in a study of blood T cell repertoires in COVID-19. Sequencing was performed with immunoSEQ multiplex PCR; in TCRdb, only in-frame clones are kept and a portion is missing. Of roughly 150,000 clones listed, roughly nine tenths are singletons. The material sequenced was peripheral blood. These receptors were obtained from a man between 18 and 29 years old with COVID-19, enrolled during active disease.

The genes are TRBV10-3 and TRBJ1-2; 7 bases map to TRBD1. This CDR3 contains 15 residues. The junction had 9 bases not matched to a gene; V was cut back by 2 bases and J by 6 bases. The germline CDR1 and CDR2 sequences are ENHRY and SYGVKD. CDR3 sequence: CAISEPIDRDNGYTF. For the CDR3, the DNA is TGTGCCATCAGTGAGCCCATAGACAGGGATAATGGCTACACCTTC.

The chain recombines TRBV7-7 with TRBJ2-5, with TRBD2 matching 8 bases. The CDR3 is made up of 15 amino acids. Germline V gene lookup returns CDR1 SSHAT and CDR2 FNYEAQ (reference sequence). V shed 5 bases, J shed 2 bases, and the junction held 7 bases outside the gene matches. The DNA of the CDR3 is TGTGCCAGCAGCCCAGCGGGAGTGAGGCAAGAGACCCAGTACTTC. Amino acid sequence: CASSPAGVRQETQYF.

This clone was found a few times. This chain links TRBV30 with TRBJ1-6; D gene unclear. In germline, CDR1 is GTSNPN, CDR2 SVGIG (reference sequence). The CDR3 consists of 13 residues. V dropped 0 bases and J dropped 14 bases, with 14 bases sitting between them. In nucleotides, the CDR3 is TGTGCCTGGAGTGTAGGAGGGCTAACGGCCCTCCACTTT. Amino acid sequence: CAWSVGGLTALHF.

This chain connects TRBV6-1 to TRBJ1-4; D is ambiguous. The V end lost 2 bases, the J end lost 4 bases, and 2 bases lay between the germline ends. The CDR3 length is 12 residues. Germline V lookup: CDR1 MNHNS, CDR2 SASEGT. The CDR3 region is CASSEYNEKLFF. DNA of the CDR3: TGTGCCAGCAGTGAATATAATGAAAAACTGTTTTTT.

J is TRBJ2-7 and V is TRBV12-2; the listed D gene, TRBD2, was not tested against the DNA. TRBV12-2 is a documented pseudogene. The length of the CDR3 is 16 residues. The CDR3: CASRLARVGRVGEQYF. Written as DNA, the CDR3 is TGTGCAAGTCGCTTAGCGCGAGTCGGGAGGGTGGGCGAGCAGTACTTC.

The chain links TRBV7-2 to TRBJ1-2; no clear D. The germline CDR1 and CDR2 sequences are SGHTA and FQGNSA. V was clipped by 1 base and J by 3 bases, with 9 bases between them. This CDR3 contains 14 residues. The CDR3 protein is CASSLGAWDYGYTF. CDR3 nucleotide sequence: TGTGCCAGCAGCTTAGGGGCATGGGACTATGGCTACACCTTC.

The J gene is TRBJ2-3, the V gene TRBV29-1; 7 bases match TRBD1. The CDR3 has 13 amino acids. CDR1 SQVTM and CDR2 ANQGSEA come from the germline V gene. The V and J ends lost 5 bases and 2 bases, in that order; junction bases with no gene match: 4. Written as DNA, the CDR3 is TGCAGCGTTCCCGGGACAGACACAGATACGCAGTATTTT. Residues: CSVPGTDTDTQYF.

V is TRBV27 and J is TRBJ1-5; the D is unclear. The CDR3 covers 13 residues. V was trimmed by 1 base and J by 5 bases, leaving 6 bases between them. Germline V gene lookup returns CDR1 MNHEY and CDR2 SMNVEV (reference sequence). This CDR3 reads CASSLWRDQPQHF. Written as DNA, the CDR3 is TGTGCCAGCAGTTTATGGAGGGATCAGCCCCAGCATTTT.

V usage is TRBV27 and J usage is TRBJ1-6, with D possibly being TRBD1 (5 bases). Germline lookup yields CDR1 MNHEY and CDR2 SMNVEV (reference sequence). Between the trimmed V and J ends, which lost 4 bases and 4 bases, there was a span of 5 bases. The CDR3 sequence is 13 residues long. The CDR3 here is CASSSGYNSPLHF. CDR3 in DNA: TGTGCCAGCAGTTCAGGGTATAATTCACCCCTCCACTTT.